The entry below gives a single T cell receptor (beta chain) sequence along with its context. The record originates from a study of cytomegalovirus exposure and HLA in healthy donors. Primers included in the PCR were 60 Vbeta and 13 Jbeta primers. Method: immunoSEQ multiplex PCR; TCRdb's copy keeps in-frame clones and lacks some. Among more than 130,000 clones, around 79% were seen once, and the ten largest hold 2.8%. V was pared by 2 bases and J by 6 bases, with 13 bases between. The CDR3 consists of 13 residues. Germline loops: CDR1 SQVTM, CDR2 ANQGSEA. The sequencing input was PBMCs. The TCR was taken from a male donor in good health and CMV-seronegative. The chain is built from TRBV29-1 and TRBJ1-2; D is possibly TRBD1 (6 bases). CDR3 loop: CSVEPGGRDGYTF. The CDR3 DNA reads as TGCAGCGTTGAACCGGGGGGCAGGGATGGCTACACCTTC.